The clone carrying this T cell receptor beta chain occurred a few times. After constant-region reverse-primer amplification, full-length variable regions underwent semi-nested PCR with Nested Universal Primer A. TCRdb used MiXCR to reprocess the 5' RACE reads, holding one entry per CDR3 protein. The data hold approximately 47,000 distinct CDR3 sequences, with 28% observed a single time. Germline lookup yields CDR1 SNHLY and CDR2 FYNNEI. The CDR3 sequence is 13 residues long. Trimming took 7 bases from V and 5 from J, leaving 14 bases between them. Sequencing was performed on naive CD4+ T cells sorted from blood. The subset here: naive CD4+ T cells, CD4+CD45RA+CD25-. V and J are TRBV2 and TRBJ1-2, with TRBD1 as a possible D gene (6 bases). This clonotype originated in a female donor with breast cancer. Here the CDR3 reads CASKDDRNYGYTF. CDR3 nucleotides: TGTGCCAGCAAAGACGACAGGAATTATGGCTACACCTTC.